This T cell receptor (beta chain) is drawn from a study of chemoradiotherapy in HPV16-positive cancers. Across the whole study: A couple of HPV16-positive patients' cells yielded candidate HPV-specific clones and common motifs.

Trimming shortened V by 2 bases and J by 1 base, and 14 bases separated the two germline ends. The CDR3 is 16 amino acids. The germline V gene encodes CDR1 KGHSH and CDR2 LQKENI. The table came from immunoSEQ multiplex PCR; TCRdb's copy has only in-frame clones and leaves some out. The profile shows around 1,500 clones, about 89% of them singletons. To note about this clone: Its antigen is unknown.

Study-wide points: Candidate HPV-specific clones and E7-related TCR motifs grew in tumor during treatment. For HPV16-positive patients, expanding HPV-responsive T cells associated with longer recurrence-free survival.

The chain couples TRBV18 to TRBJ1-1; D is perhaps TRBD1 (5 bases). The sample was tumor tissue, taken from a patient who underwent chemoradiotherapy. The clonotype originates from a human donor with HPV-associated anogenital cancer. DNA for the CDR3: TGTGCCAGCTCACCATTCCAGGACACGGCGAACACTGAAGCTTTCTTT. It is translated as CASSPFQDTANTEAFF.